This T cell receptor beta chain is from a study of shared clonotypes between healthy human individuals. Turning to the study itself: Donor composition was a couple of women and three men, aged 18 to 49.

Produced via immunoSEQ multiplex PCR; TCRdb's table is partial and in-frame only. The sample consists of about 1,500,000 clones, approximately 96% of them appearing once. Overall study results and limits: Naive CD4 clonotype sharing across a handful of donors was around 5%. Naive subsets, compared against memory subsets, generally had larger estimated richness values.

Study donors comprised healthy, HIV-negative adults devoid of recent acute infection or vaccination. About this clone itself: Its specificity is not known.

The sequencing input was naive CD4+ T cells sorted from blood. As to subset: CD45RA+ positively selected. The TCR originated in a man aged 30-40 years in good health.

CDR3 sequence (DNA): TGTGCCAACATACCGGGACTAGCGGGCCGGAACTCCTACAATGAGCAGTTCTTC. This codes for CANIPGLAGRNSYNEQFF. The rearrangement links TRBV21-1 to TRBJ2-1; the table's D call of TRBD2 was not tested on the DNA. TRBV21-1 is reported as a pseudogene. This CDR3 has 18 residues.